This T cell receptor (beta chain) emerged from a study of blood T cell repertoires in COVID-19. Methods used by the authors: Estimation of nucleated cell counts relied on the amplification of reference gene primers. Sequencing used immunoSEQ multiplex PCR; TCRdb keeps in-frame clones, though not all of them. The DNA gave D and trimming, while V, J and clone size come from that table. This repertoire shows about 130,000 clones, about nine tenths found once; its top ten account for about a tenth. This clone was found once. V was shortened by 7 bases and J by 3 bases, with 15 bases between the two germline ends. The germline gives CDR1 LNHDA, CDR2 SQIVND (reference sequence). The CDR3 runs 14 residues.

The chain joins TRBV19 to TRBJ1-1; TRBD1 might be the D (5 bases). The sequencing sample was made of peripheral blood. The clonotype comes from a man aged 45-65 years with acute or convalescent COVID-19. The CDR3 DNA reads as TGTGCCAGTACCCTGGAGGGGTTCGACACTGAAGCTTTCTTT. This codes for CASTLEGFDTEAFF.